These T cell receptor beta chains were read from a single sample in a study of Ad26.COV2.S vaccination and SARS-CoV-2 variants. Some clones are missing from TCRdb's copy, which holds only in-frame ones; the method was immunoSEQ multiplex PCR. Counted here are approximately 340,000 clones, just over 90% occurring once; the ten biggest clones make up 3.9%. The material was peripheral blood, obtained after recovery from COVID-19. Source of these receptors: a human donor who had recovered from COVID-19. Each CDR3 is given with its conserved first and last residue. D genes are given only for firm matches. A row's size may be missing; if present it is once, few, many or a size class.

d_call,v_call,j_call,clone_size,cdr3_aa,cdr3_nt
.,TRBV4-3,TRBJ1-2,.,CASSQLRGANYGYTF,TGCGCCAGCAGCCAATTAAGGGGCGCTAACTATGGCTACACCTTC
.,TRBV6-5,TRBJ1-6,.,CASGAVPPDSPLHF,TGTGCCAGCGGCGCGGTCCCCCCAGATTCACCCCTCCACTTT
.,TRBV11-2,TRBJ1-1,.,CASSFHRARVTEAFF,TGTGCCAGCAGCTTCCACAGGGCCCGAGTAACTGAAGCTTTCTTT
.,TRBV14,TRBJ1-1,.,CASSQERYTEAFF,TGTGCCAGCAGCCAAGAGAGATACACTGAAGCTTTCTTT
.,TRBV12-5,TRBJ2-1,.,CASGPGGGNEQFF,TGTGCTAGTGGACCCGGAGGGGGCAATGAGCAGTTCTTC
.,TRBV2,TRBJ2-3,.,CASRPGLSTDTQYF,TGTGCCAGCCGTCCGGGGCTCAGCACAGATACGCAGTATTTT
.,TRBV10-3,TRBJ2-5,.,CAISELNGGNQETQYF,TGTGCCATCAGTGAGTTAAATGGCGGAAACCAAGAGACCCAGTACTTC
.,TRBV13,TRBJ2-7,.,CASSGIRGAEQYF,TGTGCCAGCAGCGGCATCCGAGGCGCCGAGCAGTACTTC
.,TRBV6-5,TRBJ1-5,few,CASRGGPYSNQPQHF,TGTGCCAGCAGGGGCGGCCCGTATAGCAATCAGCCCCAGCATTTT
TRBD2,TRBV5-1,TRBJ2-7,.,CASSLVSGGARSYEQYF,TGCGCCAGCAGCTTGGTTAGCGGGGGGGCCCGATCCTACGAGCAGTACTTC
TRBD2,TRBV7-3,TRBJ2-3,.,CASSLMKRGATDTQYF,TGTGCCAGCAGCTTAATGAAGCGGGGGGCCACAGATACGCAGTATTTT